The rows below give T cell receptor beta chains drawn from one sample of a study of CD8 T cells in Susac syndrome. TCRdb re-called the immunoSEQ multiplex PCR reads through MiXCR, storing one row per CDR3 protein. Among roughly 150,000 distinct CDR3 sequences listed, roughly 95% were seen once. Sequencing input: CD8+ T cells from PBMCs. These receptors were obtained from a human donor with multiple sclerosis. CDR3s include the opening cysteine and the closing phenylalanine or tryptophan. The D gene is left open where the match is weak. Clone size is shown for a subset of rows, as once, few, many or a class of expanded clone.

j_gene | d_gene | abundance | v_gene | CDR3aa | CDR3nt
TRBJ2-3 | TRBD2 | . | TRBV9 | CASSQPSGGWDTQYF | TGTGCCAGCAGCCAGCCCAGCGGGGGGTGGGATACGCAGTATTTT
TRBJ2-3 | . | . | TRBV29-1 | CSALASPTDTQYF | TGCAGCGCCTTAGCTTCCCCCACAGATACGCAGTATTTT
TRBJ2-6 | . | . | TRBV15 | CATSRFDGDTLSGANVLTF | TGTGCCACCAGCAGGTTCGACGGAGATACGTTGTCTGGGGCCAACGTCCTGACTTTC
TRBJ1-1 | . | . | TRBV20-1 | CSAPYRDFEAFF | TGCAGTGCTCCTTATCGGGACTTTGAAGCTTTCTTT
TRBJ2-3 | TRBD1 | . | TRBV7-9 | CASSSGQGRDTQYF | TGTGCCAGCAGCTCGGGACAGGGGAGAGATACGCAGTATTTT
TRBJ2-5 | TRBD2 | . | TRBV20-1 | CSARTSGGQETQYF | TGCAGTGCTAGGACTAGCGGGGGCCAAGAGACCCAGTACTTC
TRBJ2-1 | . | . | TRBV29-1 | CSVDPSRGTDNEQFF | TGCAGCGTGGACCCCTCACGGGGGACCGACAATGAGCAGTTCTTC
TRBJ1-1 | . | . | TRBV4-1 | CASSQDFGQRGWTEAFF | TGCGCCAGCAGCCAAGATTTTGGACAGAGGGGTTGGACTGAAGCTTTCTTT
TRBJ2-7 | . | . | TRBV29-1 | CSVEYDYEQYF | TGCAGCGTTGAGTACGATTACGAGCAGTACTTC
TRBJ1-2 | . | . | TRBV30 | CAWSVGRPYGYTF | TGTGCCTGGAGTGTAGGTCGGCCCTATGGCTACACCTTC
TRBJ2-5 | TRBD2 | . | TRBV20-1 | CSALILSAGGSIQETQYF | TGCAGTGCCCTGATTCTGTCAGCGGGGGGCTCCATCCAAGAGACCCAGTACTTC
TRBJ1-5 | . | . | TRBV6-2/TRBV6-3 | CAVSPGFGQPQHF | TGTGCCGTATCACCAGGATTCGGGCAGCCCCAGCATTTT
TRBJ2-3 | . | . | TRBV30 | CAWSGGDTDTQYF | TGTGCCTGGAGTGGGGGAGACACAGATACGCAGTATTTT
TRBJ2-1 | TRBD1 | once | TRBV29-1 | CSGWTGNRNEQFF | TGCAGCGGATGGACAGGGAACCGCAATGAGCAGTTCTTC
TRBJ2-1 | . | . | TRBV14 | CASSHVSLLNEQFF | TGTGCCAGCAGCCACGTCAGCCTTCTGAATGAGCAGTTCTTC
TRBJ2-2 | . | . | TRBV12-3/TRBV12-4 | CASSTTTGANTGELFF | TGTGCCAGCAGCACCACAACAGGAGCGAACACCGGGGAGCTGTTTTTT
TRBJ1-3 | . | . | TRBV27 | CASSSRSSENTIYF | TGTGCCAGCAGTTCGCGATCAAGCGAAAACACCATATATTTT
TRBJ2-7 | . | . | TRBV7-9 | CASSRQASYEQYF | TGTGCCAGCAGCCGACAGGCCTCCTACGAGCAGTACTTC
TRBJ2-1 | . | . | TRBV7-9 | CASIGGTSSYNEQFF | TGTGCCAGCATCGGGGGAACTTCGTCCTACAATGAGCAGTTCTTC
TRBJ2-7 | . | . | TRBV30 | CAQGSQGRHEQYF | TGTGCCCAAGGTAGCCAGGGTCGCCACGAGCAGTACTTC
TRBJ1-2 | . | once | TRBV7-9 | CASSLVFSYGYTF | TGTGCCAGCAGCTTAGTGTTTTCCTATGGCTACACCTTC
TRBJ1-2 | . | once | TRBV29-1 | CNTQGEGGYTF | TGCAACACGCAGGGAGAAGGTGGCTACACCTTC
TRBJ2-7 | . | . | TRBV20-1 | CSAHKPGHGNEQYF | TGCAGTGCACACAAACCGGGACACGGGAACGAGCAGTACTTC
TRBJ1-1 | TRBD1 | . | TRBV20-1 | CSARQNGNRGVTEAFF | TGCAGTGCTAGACAAAACGGTAACAGGGGAGTCACTGAAGCTTTCTTT
TRBJ1-2 | . | . | TRBV29-1 | CSVPSGINYGYTF | TGCAGCGTTCCGTCCGGGATCAACTATGGCTACACCTTC